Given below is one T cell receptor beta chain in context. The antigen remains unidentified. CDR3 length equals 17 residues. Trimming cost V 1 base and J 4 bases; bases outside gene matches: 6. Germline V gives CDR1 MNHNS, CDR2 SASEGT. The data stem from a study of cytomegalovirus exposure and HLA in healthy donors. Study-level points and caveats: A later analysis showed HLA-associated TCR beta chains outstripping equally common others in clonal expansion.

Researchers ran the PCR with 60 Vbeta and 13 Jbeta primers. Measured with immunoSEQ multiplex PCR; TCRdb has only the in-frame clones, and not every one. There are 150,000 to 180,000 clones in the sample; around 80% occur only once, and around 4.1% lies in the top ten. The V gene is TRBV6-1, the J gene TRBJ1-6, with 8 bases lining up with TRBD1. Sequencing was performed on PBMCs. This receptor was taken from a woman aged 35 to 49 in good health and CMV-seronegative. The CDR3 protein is CASSEGGQGHYNSPLHF. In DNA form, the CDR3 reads TGTGCCAGCAGTGAAGGAGGACAGGGACATTATAATTCACCCCTCCACTTT.